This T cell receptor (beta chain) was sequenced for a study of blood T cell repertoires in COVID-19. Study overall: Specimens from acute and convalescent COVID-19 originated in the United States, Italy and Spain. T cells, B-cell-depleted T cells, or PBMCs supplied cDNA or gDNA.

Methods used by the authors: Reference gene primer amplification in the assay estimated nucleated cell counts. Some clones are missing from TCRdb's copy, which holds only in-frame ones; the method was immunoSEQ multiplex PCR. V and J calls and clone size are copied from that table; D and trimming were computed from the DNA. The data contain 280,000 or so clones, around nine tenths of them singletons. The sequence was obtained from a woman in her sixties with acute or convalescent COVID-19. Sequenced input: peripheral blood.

The CDR3 sequence: CASSESTETGRLTYEQYF. In nucleotides, the CDR3 is TGCGCCAGCAGTGAGTCGACGGAAACAGGACGCTTAACCTACGAGCAGTACTTC. The chain is built from TRBV10-1 and TRBJ2-7; possibly TRBD1 for D (5 bases). The CDR3 consists of 18 residues. The germline V and J ends were trimmed by 0 bases and 2 bases, with 20 bases remaining between them. Germline values: CDR1 WNHNN, CDR2 SYGVQD (reference sequence).